This T cell receptor beta chain was retrieved from a study of cytomegalovirus exposure and HLA in healthy donors. Study observations and caveats: A later analysis, which compared TCR beta chains of equal frequency, found the HLA-associated ones more clonally expanded. Sequencing likely produced, as an artifact, a cluster of highly shared sequence variants.

The donors were healthy bone marrow donors. Unrecorded immune exposure was likely among donors, who were nominally healthy when sampled. The PCR made use of 60 Vbeta and 13 Jbeta primers. Assay used: immunoSEQ multiplex PCR; TCRdb lists only in-frame clones, some missing. Recorded for this sample: 150,000 to 250,000 clones. Details on this clone: What it recognizes is unknown.

Material: PBMCs. The clonotype comes from a boy between 5 and 17 years old in good health and CMV-seronegative.

The CDR3 protein is CASSLGQVDEQYF. In DNA form, the CDR3 reads TGTGCCAGCAGCTTAGGGCAAGTGGACGAGCAGTACTTC. The chain is built from TRBV7-2 and TRBJ2-7, with D hard to call. The germline V gene has CDR1 SGHTA and CDR2 FQGNSA. The CDR3 consists of 13 residues. V lost 1 base and J lost 5, with 9 bases in between.